A selection of T cell receptor beta chains follows, all from one sample in a study of T cells in Graves' hyperthyroidism and ophthalmopathy. A single record per CDR3 protein comes from TCRdb applying MiXCR to the multiplex PCR reads. The sample shows fewer than 350,000 distinct CDR3 sequences, around 18% of them seen only once. The sequenced material came from blood. The receptors shown here come from a woman aged 40 to 50 with Graves' ophthalmopathy. Each CDR3 is given with its conserved first and last residue. The order of the fields is clone size, D gene, J gene, V gene, CDR3 DNA, CDR3 protein. D genes are given only for firm matches. The size field is filled for only some rows; it gives once, few, many or a size class.

>-|TRBD1|TRBJ2-7|TRBV6-1
TGTGCCAGCCTTAGAAGCGGGCTGACAGGGGGAGGATCCTACGAGCAGTCCTTC
CASLRSGLTGGGSYEQSF
>many|-|TRBJ1-1|TRBV20-1
TGCAGTGCTAGAGTAGATAACACTGAAGCTTTCTTT
CSARVDNTEAFF
>many|-|TRBJ1-1|TRBV19
TGTGCCAGTAGTGCGACGGGGACCACTGAAGCTTTCTTT
CASSATGTTEAFF
>many|-|TRBJ2-7|TRBV10-1
TGCGCCAGCAGTCCCGCGGACAGAGCCTACGAGCAGTACTTC
CASSPADRAYEQYF
>many|TRBD2|TRBJ2-5|TRBV7-9
TGTGCCAGCAGCTTGGGGGGGCGAGGCTGGACTAGCGGTCAAGAGACCCAGTACTTC
CASSLGGRGWTSGQETQYF
>many|-|TRBJ2-7|TRBV30
TGTGCCTGGAGTGTCGGGGGTGTCGACTACGAGCAGTACTTC
CAWSVGGVDYEQYF
>-|-|TRBJ1-1|TRBV7-2
TGTGCCAGCAGCTGGGACAAAACGAACACTGAAGCTTTCTTT
CASSWDKTNTEAFF
>many|-|TRBJ1-5|TRBV20-1
TGCAGTGCTAGGCTCAGGAATTTCCAGCCCCAGCATTTT
CSARLRNFQPQHF
>many|TRBD2|TRBJ2-5|TRBV11-2
TGTGCCAGCAGCTTAATCGGGAGGGCCGAAGAGACCCAGTACTTC
CASSLIGRAEETQYF
>-|-|TRBJ2-7|TRBV2
TGTGCCAGCAAGGGGACACCGGGCTCCTACGAGCAGTACTTC
CASKGTPGSYEQYF
>-|-|TRBJ2-5|TRBV7-8
TGTGCCGGGGGGGCGGGATATGAAGAGACCCAGTACTTC
CAGGAGYEETQYF
>many|TRBD1|TRBJ2-7|TRBV20-1
TGCAGTGCTAGCGTCAGGACAGGGGTCTACGAGCAGTACTTC
CSASVRTGVYEQYF
>many|-|TRBJ2-2|TRBV19
TGTGCCAGTATGGTTCAGACAGGTTACACCGGGGAGCTGTTTTTT
CASMVQTGYTGELFF
>-|-|TRBJ1-5|TRBV12-3/TRBV12-4
TGTGCCAGCAGTTTACGGTTCGGGGCAGGGAGTCAGCCCCAGCATTTT
CASSLRFGAGSQPQHF
>-|-|TRBJ2-7|TRBV11-2
TGTGCCAGCAGCGTTAGCTCGGCACTATCCTACGAGCAGTACTTC
CASSVSSALSYEQYF
>many|-|TRBJ2-2|TRBV28
TGTGCCAGCAGTTTCCAGACAGGATTGGTTTTGGAGGCCGGGGAGCTGTTTTTT
CASSFQTGLVLEAGELFF
>many|TRBD1|TRBJ2-5|TRBV12-3/TRBV12-4
TGTGCCAGCAGCTCCGGGACAGGGGCCGAGACCCAGTACTTC
CASSSGTGAETQYF
>many|-|TRBJ1-3|TRBV6-1
TGTGCCGGCAGTGATGGACATGGAAACACCATATATTTT
CAGSDGHGNTIYF
>many|-|TRBJ2-5|TRBV20-1
TGCAGTGCCTCCCAGGAGGAGGCCCAGTACTTC
CSASQEEAQYF
>few|TRBD1|TRBJ2-7|TRBV7-8
TGTGCCAGCAGCTTAGCTGGGACAGGGGGCAACGAGCAGTACTTC
CASSLAGTGGNEQYF
>many|-|TRBJ2-7|TRBV11-3
TGTGCCAGCAGCTTAGTCAGGGCGGGAATAAGGTACGAGCAGTACTTC
CASSLVRAGIRYEQYF
>many|-|TRBJ2-2|TRBV11-2
TGTGCCAGCAGCGTCACCGGGTCCGAGCTGTTTTTT
CASSVTGSELFF
>-|TRBD1|TRBJ1-2|TRBV28
TGTGCCATTAGACAGGGAAGCTATGGCTACACCTTC
CAIRQGSYGYTF
>many|-|TRBJ2-5|TRBV7-9
TGTGCCAGCAGCTTAGGCGGACCCCCAGAGACCCAGTACTTC
CASSLGGPPETQYF
>many|-|TRBJ2-7|TRBV7-9
TGTGCCAGCAGACCCTACTCTAGCTCCTACGAGCAGTACTTC
CASRPYSSSYEQYF
>many|TRBD1|TRBJ1-2|TRBV24-1
TGTGCCACCAGTGACCCTCGTCGACAGGGGGCGGCTGGCTACACCTTC
CATSDPRRQGAAGYTF
>many|TRBD1|TRBJ1-1|TRBV10-3
TGTGCCATCACCGAGGGACAGGGCAGGACAGCTTTCTTT
CAITEGQGRTAFF
>-|-|TRBJ1-1|TRBV6-1
TGTGCCAGCAGTGATAGAACAGGTTGGGCTGAAGCTTTCTTT
CASSDRTGWAEAFF
>many|-|TRBJ1-1|TRBV7-8
TGTGCCAGCAGCTTAGCGGCAGTCTTTGGGAACACTGAAGCTTTCTTT
CASSLAAVFGNTEAFF
>many|-|TRBJ1-2|TRBV13
TGTGCCAGCAGCTCCCTTAGCGAGGGGGGCGACTATGGCTACACCTTC
CASSSLSEGGDYGYTF
>once|-|TRBJ2-7|TRBV6-5
TGTGCCAGCAGTTTGCCCCAGGGCCCCAAGGGGAGCGAGCAGTACTTC
CASSLPQGPKGSEQYF
>many|TRBD1|TRBJ2-7|TRBV19
TGTGCCAGTAGTTCCTGGACAGGGGGAGGGCCGGGGGAGCAGTACTTC
CASSSWTGGGPGEQYF
>many|TRBD2|TRBJ2-7|TRBV6-5
TGTGCCAGCAGTCCCCCACCCGGGACTAGCGGGAGAGGCGGGATCAACGAGCAGTACTTC
CASSPPPGTSGRGGINEQYF
>-|TRBD1|TRBJ2-5|TRBV12-3/TRBV12-4
TGTGCCAGCAGTCCCCTAAGGACAGGGGGGGTGACCCAGTACTTC
CASSPLRTGGVTQYF
>many|TRBD2|TRBJ2-2|TRBV10-3
TGTGCCATCAGTGAGTCTAGCGGGAAGACCGGGGAGCTGTTTTTT
CAISESSGKTGELFF
>many|TRBD2|TRBJ2-3|TRBV5-5
TGTGCCAGCAGTCCTCCGGGACTAGCGGCAGATACGCAGTATTTT
CASSPPGLAADTQYF
>many|-|TRBJ1-1|TRBV10-3
TGTGCCATCAGTGAGACCGGTATAGGGGCGGCGAACACTGAAGCTTTCTTT
CAISETGIGAANTEAFF
>-|-|TRBJ2-7|TRBV12-3/TRBV12-4
TGTGCCAGCAGTCGGAGTTTCTACGAGCAGTACTTC
CASSRSFYEQYF
>many|-|TRBJ2-6|TRBV7-9
TGTGCCAGCAGCTCTGGGGCCAACGTCCTGACTTTC
CASSSGANVLTF
>many|-|TRBJ2-2|TRBV7-8
TGTGCCAGCAGCCCACCCAGGAACTACACCGGGGAGCTGTTTTTT
CASSPPRNYTGELFF
>-|-|TRBJ2-7|TRBV12-3/TRBV12-4
TGTGCCAGCAGTCCCGGGACTCTGTCCCACGAGCAGTACTTC
CASSPGTLSHEQYF
>-|TRBD1|TRBJ2-6|TRBV6-4
TGTGCCAGCAGTAATAGACAGGGAGACCCCTCTGGGGCCAACGTCCTGACTTTC
CASSNRQGDPSGANVLTF
>-|TRBD2|TRBJ2-7|TRBV7-2
TGTGCCAGCAGCTTTAGCGGGGGAGTCTACGAGCAGTACTTC
CASSFSGGVYEQYF
>many|TRBD1|TRBJ2-5|TRBV28
TGTGCCAGCAGTCCCCGGACAGGGGTGGAGACCCAGTACTTC
CASSPRTGVETQYF
>many|TRBD2|TRBJ2-2|TRBV28
TGTGCCAGCAGTTTATGGCCTAGCGGGAACACCGGGGAGCTGTTTTTT
CASSLWPSGNTGELFF